These 24 T cell receptor beta chains share one sample of origin, sequenced in a study of T-cell memory formation after mild COVID-19. TCRdb reprocessed the 5' RACE reads via MiXCR and lists one record per CDR3 protein. Found here are 300,000 to 350,000 distinct CDR3 sequences, under 15% of them singletons; the top ten hold roughly 23%. The source material was PBMCs or a T cell subset sorted from them (not recorded which). The source is a man aged 18 to 29 who had mild COVID-19 (a few samples of this study predate the infection). Cell type and time point are not known.

V is TRBV7-6 and J is TRBJ2-5; D ambiguous. CDR3 size: 15 residues. Between the trimmed V and J ends, which lost 0 bases and 4 bases, there was a span of 12 bases. Germline lookup yields CDR1 SGHVS and CDR2 FNYEAQ. DNA of the CDR3: TGTGCCAGCAGCTTAGCGGCCAGCTCCCCAGAGACCCAGTACTTC. As protein: CASSLAASSPETQYF.

J is TRBJ2-3 and V is TRBV4-3; D perhaps matches TRBD2 (5 bases). CDR3 length: 13 residues. Trimming took 1 base from V and 14 from J, leaving 16 bases between them. The germline V gene encodes CDR1 LGHNA and CDR2 YSLEER. In DNA form, the CDR3 reads TGCGCCAGCAGCCAAGTAAGGGAGCTACGGCGGTATTTT. Translation gives CASSQVRELRRYF.

Here the CDR3 DNA reads TGTGCCAGCAGCCTAACCGAATGGGGGGTCGAGCAGTACGTC. This encodes CASSLTEWGVEQYV. The chain uses TRBV7-8 and TRBJ2-7; tentatively, D is TRBD2 (6 bases). This CDR3 contains 14 residues. Trimming pared 5 bases from V and 6 bases from J, leaving 17 bases between. The germline gives CDR1 SGHVS, CDR2 FQNEAQ.

The CDR3 region has the DNA TGTGCCACCCTACGTGGCAGTCATTCTTACGAGCAGTACTTC. Encoded protein: CATLRGSHSYEQYF. The chain links TRBV7-8 to TRBJ2-7, with D hard to call. V was cut by 10 bases and J by 4 bases, with 20 bases left in between. CDR1 SGHVS and CDR2 FQNEAQ come from the germline V gene. The CDR3 is 14 residues long.

This clonotype has more than one count but fewer than ten. The chain is built from TRBV7-2 and TRBJ1-3; tentatively, D is TRBD1 (5 bases). V dropped 1 base and J dropped 5 bases, with 15 bases sitting between them. The germline CDR1 and CDR2 sequences are SGHTA and FQGNSA. The CDR3 is 16 residues long. The CDR3 DNA follows: TGTGCCAGCAGCTTAGTCCTAGGGGAACTCAGAAACACCATATATTTT. It specifies CASSLVLGELRNTIYF.

In its sample, this clonotype was seen a few times. The rearrangement joins TRBV5-1 to TRBJ2-7; either TRBD1 or TRBD2 may supply D (5 bases each). V was pared by 0 bases and J by 2 bases, with 9 bases between. The CDR3 sequence is 14 residues long. From germline, CDR1 is SGHRS and CDR2 YFSETQ. DNA of the CDR3: TGCGCCAGCAGCTTGGAACCGGGACCCTACGAGCAGTACTTC. It is translated as CASSLEPGPYEQYF.

The V gene is TRBV5-1, the J gene TRBJ2-7; D ambiguous. V was shortened by 0 bases and J by 0 bases, with 7 bases between the two germline ends. The CDR3 consists of 14 residues. Germline loops: CDR1 SGHRS, CDR2 YFSETQ. CDR3 residues: CASSLDPGSYEQYF. The CDR3 nucleotides read TGCGCCAGCAGCTTGGATCCAGGCTCCTACGAGCAGTACTTC.

V is TRBV5-1 and J is TRBJ2-1; 9 bases map to TRBD2. In germline, CDR1 is SGHRS, CDR2 YFSETQ. The CDR3 has 15 residues. After removal of 0 bases from V and 5 bases from J, the junction contained 3 bases not matched to a gene. CDR3 in amino acids: CASSLARGGNNEQFF. CDR3 nucleotides: TGCGCCAGCAGCTTGGCGCGGGGGGGAAACAATGAGCAGTTCTTC.

This clonotype appeared many times. This chain uses TRBV7-2 with TRBJ2-3; D perhaps matches TRBD2 (6 bases). Germline CDR1 reads SGHTA; CDR2 reads FQGNSA. The V and J ends lost 2 bases and 2 bases respectively, with 11 bases between them. The CDR3 totals 15 residues. CDR3 DNA: TGTGCCAGCAGCTTACTAGGCGGGGTCACAGATACGCAGTATTTT. This gives the protein CASSLLGGVTDTQYF.

J is TRBJ2-3 and V is TRBV2; no reliable D call. The CDR3 loop spans 14 amino acids. CDR1 and CDR2 from the germline V gene are SNHLY and FYNNEI. V shed 4 bases and J shed 5 bases, with 13 bases lying between them. The CDR3 coding sequence is TGTGCCAGCAGTGTCTGGTTGGTGGGAGATACGCAGTATTTT. Translated, it gives CASSVWLVGDTQYF. The entire variable domain, with the rest obtained from reference TRBV2 and TRBJ2-3, is as follows: EPEVTQTPSHQVTQMGQEVILRCVPISNHLYFYWYRQILGQKVEFLVSFYNNEISEKSEIFDDQFSVERPDGSNFTLKIRSTKLEDSAMYFCASSVWLVGDTQYFGPGTRLTVL.

J is TRBJ1-6 and V is TRBV7-2; D not resolved. The CDR3 extends over 14 amino acids. Between the trimmed V and J ends, which lost 5 bases and 10 bases, there was a span of 15 bases. Germline V gives CDR1 SGHTA, CDR2 FQGNSA. CDR3 coding DNA: TGTGCCAGCAGCCGGCGGGGATGGGGATCACCCCTCCACTTT. Translated, it gives CASSRRGWGSPLHF. Supplemented by reference TRBV7-2 and TRBJ1-6, the full variable domain reads GAGVSQSPSNKVTEKGKDVELRCDPISGHTALYWYRQSLGQGLEFLIYFQGNSAPDKSGLPSDRFSAERTGGSVSTLTIQRTQQEDSAVYLCASSRRGWGSPLHFGNGTRLTVT.

This sequence joins TRBV2 and TRBJ2-2; TRBD1 agrees at 7 bases. In germline, CDR1 is SNHLY, CDR2 FYNNEI. V was pared by 5 bases and J by 0 bases, with 6 bases of the junction left unmatched. This CDR3 is 16 amino acids long. In DNA, the CDR3 is TGTGCCAGCAGTAACAGGGGCCCGCCGAACACCGGGGAGCTGTTTTTT. It specifies CASSNRGPPNTGELFF.

This clonotype was detected only a few times. The gene calls are TRBV7-3 and TRBJ2-3; D not certain. The CDR3 is 13 amino acids. The germline CDR1 and CDR2 sequences are SGHTA and FQGTGA. V lost 0 bases to trimming and J lost 5 bases, with 6 bases between them. The CDR3 reads CASSLTFGDTQYF. DNA of the CDR3: TGTGCCAGCAGCTTAACGTTCGGAGATACGCAGTATTTT.

This clonotype was recorded only once. The rearrangement joins TRBV12-3 or TRBV12-4 to TRBJ2-3, with a weak D call TRBD1 (6 bases). V was shortened by 6 bases and J by 5 bases, with 12 bases between the two germline ends. CDR3 length: 13 residues. The CDR3 loop is CASRGGFVDTQYF. The DNA for the CDR3 is TGTGCCAGCAGAGGGGGTTTCGTAGATACGCAGTATTTT.

This clonotype was detected a few times. The V and J genes are TRBV20-1 and TRBJ1-2; D is unclear. This CDR3 comprises 11 residues. Germline V gene sequence: CDR1 DFQATT, CDR2 SNEGSKA (reference sequence). Trimming cost V 5 bases and J 1 base, with 5 bases left between them. CDR3 amino acids: CSAWLNYGYTF. The CDR3, as DNA: TGCAGTGCTTGGCTTAACTATGGCTACACCTTC.

The sample holds a few counts of this clonotype. V is TRBV7-2 and J is TRBJ2-5; 9 bases line up with TRBD2. CDR1 is SGHTA and CDR2 is FQGNSA in the germline V gene. This CDR3 region has 15 residues. The junction had 4 bases not matched to a gene; V was cut back by 1 base and J by 4 bases. The CDR3 nucleotides read TGTGCCAGCAGCTTAGTAGCGGGGGCGGGAGAGACCCAGTACTTC. Translated, it gives CASSLVAGAGETQYF.

This clonotype was seen more than once but under ten times. The rearrangement links TRBV6-6 to TRBJ1-2; the D gene is possibly TRBD1 (5 bases). V shed 2 bases and J shed 3 bases, with 10 bases lying between them. Germline CDR1 is MNHNY and CDR2 is SVGAGI (reference sequence). The CDR3 covers 14 residues. The DNA for the CDR3 is TGTGCCAGCAGTTACCCGGGGCGGGACTATGGCTACACCTTC. This encodes CASSYPGRDYGYTF.

This sequence joins TRBV10-3 and TRBJ1-1, with D tentatively TRBD1 (6 bases). Germline V gives CDR1 ENHRY, CDR2 SYGVKD. V lost 4 bases to trimming and J lost 0 bases, with 12 bases between them. The CDR3 is 15 amino acids. The CDR3 loop reads CAISAMGHMNTEAFF. The CDR3, as DNA: TGTGCCATCAGTGCAATGGGACATATGAACACTGAAGCTTTCTTT.

The chain carries TRBV7-2 and TRBJ1-2, with unresolved D. Germline CDR1 SGHTA, CDR2 FQGNSA. Trimming took 5 bases from V and 6 from J, leaving 16 bases between them. The CDR3 has 14 amino acids. CDR3 sequence reads: CASSLSALENGYTF. CDR3 nucleotides: TGTGCCAGCAGCCTTTCCGCGCTGGAGAATGGCTACACCTTC.

The genes are TRBV3-1 and TRBJ1-2, with no clear D. This CDR3 contains 12 residues. Trimming took 8 bases from V and 6 from J, leaving 13 bases between them. The germline V gene has CDR1 LGHDT and CDR2 YNNKEL (reference sequence). The CDR3 sequence: CASQNRANGYTF. The CDR3 region has the DNA TGTGCCAGCCAGAACCGGGCCAATGGCTACACCTTC.

In its sample, this clonotype was seen a few times. The chain joins TRBV5-1 to TRBJ1-2; a weak D match, TRBD1 (6 bases). V was cut by 2 bases and J by 8 bases, with 13 bases left in between. This CDR3 spans 13 amino acids. Germline V CDR1 and CDR2: SGHRS, YFSETQ. Here the CDR3 DNA reads TGCGCCAGCAGCTTACAGGGAAGTCAGGGCTACACCTTC. It is translated as CASSLQGSQGYTF.

This chain joins TRBV9 and TRBJ2-1, with D possibly being TRBD2 (5 bases). CDR1 is SGDLS, CDR2 YYNGEE, per germline. V was trimmed by 3 bases and J by 2 bases, leaving 12 bases between them. The CDR3 length is 15 residues. DNA for the CDR3: TGTGCCAGCAGCGGACGGGAAAGGACCTACAATGAGCAGTTCTTC. It codes for CASSGRERTYNEQFF.

The sample holds a few counts of this clonotype. The chain is built from TRBV12-3 or TRBV12-4 and TRBJ2-7, with D perhaps TRBD1 (5 bases). V was cut by 7 bases and J by 0 bases, with 13 bases left in between. The CDR3 spans 14 residues. This chain's CDR3 is CASTPTQDSYEQYF. The CDR3 DNA is TGTGCCAGCACCCCGACACAGGACTCCTACGAGCAGTACTTC.

V usage is TRBV27 and J usage is TRBJ1-1; 7 bases are a match to TRBD1. This CDR3 spans 14 amino acids. Germline assignment: CDR1 MNHEY and CDR2 SMNVEV (reference sequence). The V gene end was trimmed by 5 bases and the J gene end by 3 bases; junction bases not matched to a gene: 6. CDR3 in amino acids: CASSSQGVYTEAFF. CDR3 nucleotides: TGTGCCAGCAGTAGTCAGGGGGTGTACACTGAAGCTTTCTTT.